The clone carrying this TCR beta chain was seen more than once but under ten times. Its antigen is undetermined. V was trimmed by 3 bases and J by 4 bases, leaving 19 bases between them. CDR3 length equals 16 residues. The germline gives CDR1 SGHDT, CDR2 YYEEEE. These data originate in a study of EBV T-cell therapy then PD-1 blockade in nasopharyngeal carcinoma. The treatment was: AdE1-LMPpoly-expanded autologous EBV-specific T-cell therapy followed by anti-PD-1 nivolumab. The assay was immunoSEQ multiplex PCR, and TCRdb's table has in-frame clones only and misses some. Among 15,000 or so clones, approximately 81% were seen once, and the ten largest hold about 33%.

V usage is TRBV5-6 and J usage is TRBJ2-5, with TRBD1 as a possible D gene (6 bases). The sequence was collected from a man aged 35-49 years with nasopharyngeal carcinoma. The sample consisted of CD8+ T cells from blood, taken at approximately day 100 from a patient whose treatment included autologous EBV-specific T cells and nivolumab. The CDR3 sequence: CASSYRVRGPGETQYF. The DNA of the CDR3 is TGTGCCAGCAGCTACCGAGTCAGGGGTCCCGGAGAGACCCAGTACTTC.